This T cell receptor beta chain comes out of a study of blood T cell repertoires in COVID-19. Study overall: The origin of the acute and convalescent COVID-19 samples was the United States, Italy and Spain. The analysed material was cDNA or gDNA that came from T cells, B-cell-depleted T cells, or PBMCs.

V shed 4 bases, J shed 4 bases, and the junction held 5 bases outside the gene matches. Germline-derived CDR1 and CDR2 are SNHLY and FYNNEI. There are 16 residues in the CDR3. Sequencing was performed with immunoSEQ multiplex PCR; in TCRdb, only in-frame clones are kept and a portion is missing. The table shows 15,000 or so clones, with roughly four fifths occurring only once. Sequenced material: peripheral blood. The sequence came from a woman in her fifties or sixties with acute or convalescent COVID-19. This chain uses TRBV2 with TRBJ2-2, with 11 bases fitting TRBD2. CDR3 in amino acids: CASSALAGASTGELFF. CDR3 in DNA: TGTGCCAGCAGTGCACTAGCGGGGGCGTCCACCGGGGAGCTGTTTTTT.